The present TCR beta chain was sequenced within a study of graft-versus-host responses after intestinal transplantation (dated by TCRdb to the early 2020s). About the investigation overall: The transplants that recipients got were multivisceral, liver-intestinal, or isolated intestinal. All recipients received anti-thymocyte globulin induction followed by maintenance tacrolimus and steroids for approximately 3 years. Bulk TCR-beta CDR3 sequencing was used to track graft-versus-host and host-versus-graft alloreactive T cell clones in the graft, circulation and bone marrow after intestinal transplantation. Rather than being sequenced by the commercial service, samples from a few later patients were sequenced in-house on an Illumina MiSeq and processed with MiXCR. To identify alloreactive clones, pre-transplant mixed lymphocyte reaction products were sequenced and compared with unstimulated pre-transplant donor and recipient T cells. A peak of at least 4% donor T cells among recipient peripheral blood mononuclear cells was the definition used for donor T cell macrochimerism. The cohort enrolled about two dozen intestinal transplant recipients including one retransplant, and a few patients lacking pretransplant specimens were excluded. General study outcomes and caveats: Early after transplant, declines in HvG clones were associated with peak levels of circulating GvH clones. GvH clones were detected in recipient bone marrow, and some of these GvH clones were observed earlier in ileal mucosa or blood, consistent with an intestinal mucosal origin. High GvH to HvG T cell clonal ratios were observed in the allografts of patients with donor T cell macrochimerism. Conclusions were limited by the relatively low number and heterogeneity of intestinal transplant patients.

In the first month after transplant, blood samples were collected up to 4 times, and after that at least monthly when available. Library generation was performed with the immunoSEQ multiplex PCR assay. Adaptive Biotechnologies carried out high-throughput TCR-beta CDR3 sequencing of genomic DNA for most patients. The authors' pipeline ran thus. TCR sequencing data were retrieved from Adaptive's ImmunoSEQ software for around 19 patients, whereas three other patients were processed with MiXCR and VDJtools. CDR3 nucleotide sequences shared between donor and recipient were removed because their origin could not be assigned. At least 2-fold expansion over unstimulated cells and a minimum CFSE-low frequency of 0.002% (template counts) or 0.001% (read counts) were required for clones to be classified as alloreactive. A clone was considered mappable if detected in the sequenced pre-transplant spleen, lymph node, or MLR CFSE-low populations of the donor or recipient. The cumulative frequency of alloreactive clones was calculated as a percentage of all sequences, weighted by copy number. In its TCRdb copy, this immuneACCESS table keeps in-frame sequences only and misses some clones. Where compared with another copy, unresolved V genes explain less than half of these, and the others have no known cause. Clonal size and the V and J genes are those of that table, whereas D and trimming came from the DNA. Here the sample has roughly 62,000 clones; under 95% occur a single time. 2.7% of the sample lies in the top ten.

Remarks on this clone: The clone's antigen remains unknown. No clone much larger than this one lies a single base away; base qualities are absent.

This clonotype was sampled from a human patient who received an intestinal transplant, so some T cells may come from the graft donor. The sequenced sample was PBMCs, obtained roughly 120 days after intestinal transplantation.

The CDR3 region: CASSGYSATNEKLFF. The nucleotide sequence reads TGTGCCAGTAGTGGATACAGTGCAACTAATGAAAAACTGTTTTTT. The sequence joins TRBV19 to TRBJ1-4; the D gene cannot be named for sure. V gives up 5 bases and J gives up 0 bases, and the segment between their germline ends measures 10 bases. CDR1 and CDR2, per the germline V gene (reference sequence), are LNHDA and SQIVND. Counted from cysteine to phenylalanine, this CDR3 has 15 amino acids. The sequence is cut down to CDR3 DNA, 45 bases in frame from base 1. With the rest looked up from the reference TRBV19 and TRBJ1-4 genes rather than sequenced, the full variable domain is DGGITQSPKYLFRKEGQNVTLSCEQNLNHDAMYWYRQDPGQGLRLIYYSQIVNDFQKGDIAEGYSVSREKKESFPLTVTSAQKNPTAFYLCASSGYSATNEKLFFGSGTQLSVL.